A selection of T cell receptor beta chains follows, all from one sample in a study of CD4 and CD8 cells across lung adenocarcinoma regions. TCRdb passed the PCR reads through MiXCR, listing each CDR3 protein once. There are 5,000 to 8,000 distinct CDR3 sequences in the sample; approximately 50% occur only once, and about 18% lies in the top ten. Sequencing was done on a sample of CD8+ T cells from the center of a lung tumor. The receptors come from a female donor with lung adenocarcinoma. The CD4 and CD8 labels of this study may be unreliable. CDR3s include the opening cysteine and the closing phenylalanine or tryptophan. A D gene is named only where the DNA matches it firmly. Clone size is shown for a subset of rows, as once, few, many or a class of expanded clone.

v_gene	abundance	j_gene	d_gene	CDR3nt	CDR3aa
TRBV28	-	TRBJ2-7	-	TGTGCCAGCAGTCCCCAACGGTACGAGCAGTACTTC	CASSPQRYEQYF
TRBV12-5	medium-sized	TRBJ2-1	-	TGTGCTAGTGGTTTTGGTACTGGACGTCGAGAGACCCAGTTCTTC	CASGFGTGRRETQFF
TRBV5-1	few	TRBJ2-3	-	TGCGCCAGCAGTTACAGGACAGATACGCAGTATTTT	CASSYRTDTQYF
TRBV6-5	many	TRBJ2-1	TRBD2	TGTGCCAGCAGTTACGTAGCGGGAGGGGCGTTAAATGAGCAGTTCTTC	CASSYVAGGALNEQFF
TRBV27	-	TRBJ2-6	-	TGTGCCAGCAGTTTCTACAGCCCTGGGGCCTACGTCCTGTCTTTC	CASSFYSPGAYVLSF
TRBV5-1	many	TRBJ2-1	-	TGCGCCAGCAGCTCCTCTAGGGGTGAGCAGTTCTTC	CASSSSRGEQFF
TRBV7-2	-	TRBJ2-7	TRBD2	TGTGCCAGCAGCCCAAGACTAGCGGGAGCCGAGCAGTACTTC	CASSPRLAGAEQYF
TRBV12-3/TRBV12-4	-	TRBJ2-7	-	TGTGCCAGCAGTCTAACCGATACAAAGGCGTACGAGCAGTACTTC	CASSLTDTKAYEQYF
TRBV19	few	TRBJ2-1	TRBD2	TGTGCCAGTAGTGTGGGACTAGCGGGAGATGAGCAGTTCTTC	CASSVGLAGDEQFF
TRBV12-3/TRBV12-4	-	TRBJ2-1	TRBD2	TGTGCCAGCAGTTTAGCCCTTCAACTAGCGGGAGATCACAATGAGCAGTTCTTC	CASSLALQLAGDHNEQFF
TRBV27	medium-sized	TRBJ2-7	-	TGTGCCAGCAGTTACTCCTACGAGCAGTACTTC	CASSYSYEQYF
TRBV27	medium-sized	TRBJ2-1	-	TGTGCCAGCAGTTTATCAGGGGGTATATACAATGAGCAGTTCTTC	CASSLSGGIYNEQFF
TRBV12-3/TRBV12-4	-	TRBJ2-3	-	TGTGCGGGGATCGGGGGCCGGGCTGGAGATACCCAGTACTTT	CAGIGGRAGDTQYF
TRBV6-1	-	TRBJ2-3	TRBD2	TGTGCCAGCAGCCGGGACGCAACTAGCGGCAGCAAAGATACGCAGTATTTC	CASSRDATSGSKDTQYF
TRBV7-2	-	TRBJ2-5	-	TGTGCCAGCAGCCCAAACCGAGGGCAGACCCAGAATTTC	CASSPNRGQTQNF
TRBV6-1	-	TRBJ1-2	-	TGTGCCAGCAGGAGAGGGGATAACTATGGCTACACCTTC	CASRRGDNYGYTF
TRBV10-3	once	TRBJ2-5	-	TGTGCCGCGAGCTCCGGGGCGGGTGACCAAGATACCCAGTACTTC	CAASSGAGDQDTQYF
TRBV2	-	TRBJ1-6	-	TGTGCCAGCAGTGAATCTTTAGGGATTAATTCACCCCTCCACTTT	CASSESLGINSPLHF
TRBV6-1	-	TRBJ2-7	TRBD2	TGTGCCAGCAGTCAGGGACTAGCTTACCATACGCAGTACTTC	CASSQGLAYHTQYF
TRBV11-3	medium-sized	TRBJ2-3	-	TGTGCCAGCAGCTTGGGACTCCAGAACACAGATACGCAGTATTTT	CASSLGLQNTDTQYF
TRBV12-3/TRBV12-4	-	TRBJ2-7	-	TGTGCCAGCAGCAGGGACGGCCAATACGAGCAGTACTTC	CASSRDGQYEQYF
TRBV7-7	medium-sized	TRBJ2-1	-	TGTGCTAGCAGCACGGGGGGCGGAAATGAGCAGTTCTTC	CASSTGGGNEQFF
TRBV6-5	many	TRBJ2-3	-	TGTGCCAGCAGTTACTCGCCGGGTCCGGGCACAGATACGCAGTATTTT	CASSYSPGPGTDTQYF
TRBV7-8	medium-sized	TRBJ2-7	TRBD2	TGTGCCAGCAGCTTAGGGTTGGGACTAGCGGGATATTTCGAGCAGTACTTC	CASSLGLGLAGYFEQYF
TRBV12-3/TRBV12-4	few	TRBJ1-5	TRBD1	TGTGCCAGCAGTGCCGGGACAGGGAGGGGTCAGCCCCAGCATTTT	CASSAGTGRGQPQHF
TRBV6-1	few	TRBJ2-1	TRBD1	TGTGCCAGCAGTCTCCGGGACAGGGATAATGAGCTGTTTTTC	CASSLRDRDNELFF